Listed here are 21 T cell receptor beta chains from one sample, sequenced in a study of early T cells in non-severe SARS-CoV-2 infection. One entry per CDR3 protein, called by TCRdb with MiXCR from the 5' RACE reads. The table has 90,000 or so distinct CDR3 sequences, 14% to 15% seen once; the top ten hold 4.5% to 7%. Sequenced material: whole blood. The receptors come from an adult who was a healthcare worker with PCR-confirmed SARS-CoV-2 infection or an uninfected control (not recorded which).

The V gene is TRBV10-3, the J gene TRBJ2-3; D unresolved. Per the germline V gene, CDR1 is ENHRY and CDR2 is SYGVKD. The CDR3 length is 13 residues. Trimming took off 4 bases at V and 2 bases at J, with 7 bases between the two ends. CDR3 sequence (DNA): TGTGCCATCAGTGTCACATACACAGATACGCAGTATTTT. Translated, it gives CAISVTYTDTQYF.

This clonotype turned up a few times. The J gene is TRBJ2-7, the V gene TRBV30; D is unclear. The CDR3 has 15 amino acids. With 3 bases removed from V and 1 base from J, the gap between germline ends came to 16 bases. CDR1 is GTSNPN and CDR2 is SVGIG in the germline V gene (reference sequence). The CDR3 nucleotides are TGTGCCTGGAGCAACCTCCGGTCGGAATCCTACGAGCAGTACTTC. Amino acid sequence: CAWSNLRSESYEQYF.

This chain joins TRBV5-1 and TRBJ2-1, with 12 positions matching TRBD2. The trim removed 0 bases at V and 5 bases at J, leaving 6 bases unmatched. CDR1 and CDR2 from the germline V gene are SGHRS and YFSETQ. This CDR3 is built from 17 residues. The CDR3 nucleotides read TGCGCCAGCAGCTTGGGACTAGCGGGAGCCAGGAACAATGAGCAGTTCTTC. It codes for CASSLGLAGARNNEQFF.

The gene calls are TRBV6-5 and TRBJ1-6; perhaps TRBD1 as D (6 bases). Germline CDR1 reads MNHEY; CDR2 reads SVGAGI. The CDR3 consists of 14 residues. V lost 2 bases and J lost 7, with 9 bases in between. CDR3 amino acids: CASSYLRGNSPLHF. The DNA of the CDR3 is TGTGCCAGCAGTTACCTTAGGGGGAATTCACCCCTCCACTTT.

This clonotype was counted a few times. This chain links TRBV7-9 with TRBJ2-2, with unresolved D. The V end lost 7 bases, the J end lost 6 bases, and 9 bases lay between the germline ends. The CDR3 is 12 residues long. Germline V CDR1 and CDR2: SEHNR, FQNEAQ (reference sequence). Here the CDR3 DNA reads TGTGCCAGCATATATGGGGCCGGGGAGCTGTTTTTT. It translates to CASIYGAGELFF. Combining the CDR3 with reference TRBV7-9 and TRBJ2-2 gives the whole variable domain DTGVSQNPRHKITKRGQNVTFRCDPISEHNRLYWYRQTLGQGPEFLTYFQNEAQLEKSRLLSDRFSAERPKGSFSTLEIQRTEQGDSAMYLCASIYGAGELFFGEGSRLTVL.

This clonotype was seen at least ten times. V is TRBV20-1 and J is TRBJ2-1, with 9 bases matching TRBD2. The length of the CDR3 is 14 residues. Germline loops: CDR1 DFQATT, CDR2 SNEGSKA (reference sequence). The V gene end was trimmed by 4 bases and the J gene end by 7 bases; junction bases not matched to a gene: 8. The CDR3 DNA reads as TGCAGTGCTACTAGCGGGAAGGGGACTAATGAGCAGTTCTTC. It is translated as CSATSGKGTNEQFF.

The rearrangement uses TRBV2 and TRBJ1-6; D call uncertain. Trimming cost V 1 base and J 13 bases, with 5 bases left between them. CDR1 is SNHLY, CDR2 FYNNEI, per germline. CDR3 length: 11 amino acids. The CDR3 loop is CASSEGWPLHF. For the CDR3, the DNA is TGTGCCAGCAGTGAAGGGTGGCCCCTCCACTTT.

The sample holds a few counts of this clonotype. V usage is TRBV12-3 or TRBV12-4 and J usage is TRBJ2-3; 7 bases match TRBD2. J gave up 5 bases and V 5 bases, and 13 bases lay outside the gene matches. The CDR3 has 16 amino acids. CDR3 loop: CASSHSSGRTVDTQYF. Written as DNA, the CDR3 is TGTGCCAGCAGTCATTCTAGCGGACGGACGGTAGATACGCAGTATTTT.

This clonotype was seen a handful of times. This sequence joins TRBV12-3 or TRBV12-4 and TRBJ2-1, with 8 bases that match TRBD2. J gave up 8 bases and V 6 bases, and 3 bases lay outside the gene matches. CDR3 length equals 12 residues. The CDR3 loop reads CASSPGGDEQFF. CDR3 in DNA: TGTGCCAGCAGCCCCGGGGGGGATGAGCAGTTCTTC.

The genes are TRBV7-2 and TRBJ2-3, with D possibly matching TRBD2 (5 bases). The CDR3 loop spans 16 amino acids. The germline CDR1 and CDR2 sequences are SGHTA and FQGNSA. Trimming cost V 4 bases and J 6 bases, with 20 bases left between them. The CDR3 protein is CASSSRGLNLGDTQYF. The CDR3 DNA sequence: TGTGCCAGCAGCTCGCGAGGGCTAAACCTTGGGGATACGCAGTATTTT.

The chain links TRBV18 to TRBJ1-1, with 9 bases lining up with TRBD1. Per germline, CDR1 KGHSH and CDR2 LQKENI. This CDR3 comprises 13 residues. With V trimmed by 6 bases and J by 8 bases, 7 bases remained unmatched. Written as DNA, the CDR3 is TGTGCCAGCTCTCTCGACAGGGGGAGCGAAGCTTTCTTT. Translating gives CASSLDRGSEAFF.

This clonotype has more than one count but fewer than ten. The CDR3 is CASSGAGQFF. In nucleotides, the CDR3 is TGTGCCAGCAGCGGGGCGGGACAGTTCTTC. The chain links TRBV7-9 to TRBJ2-1, with D perhaps TRBD2 (6 bases). The V end lost 5 bases, the J end lost 13 bases, and 9 bases lay between the germline ends. The CDR3 runs to 10 residues. The germline V gene encodes CDR1 SEHNR and CDR2 FQNEAQ (reference sequence).

This clonotype was seen a handful of times. The chain couples TRBV12-3 or TRBV12-4 to TRBJ1-6; D is possibly TRBD1 (5 bases). Trimming removed 8 bases at V and 7 bases at J, with 12 bases between. The CDR3 sequence is 13 residues long. The CDR3: CASGIGTNSPLHF. The CDR3 nucleotides read TGTGCCAGCGGAATTGGGACCAATTCACCCCTCCACTTT.

In this sample, this clonotype turned up many times. The chain is built from TRBV7-2 and TRBJ1-6; D might be TRBD1 (6 bases). The V and J ends lost 5 bases and 9 bases respectively, with 17 bases between them. Germline CDR1 is SGHTA and CDR2 is FQGNSA. CDR3 length: 15 residues. Here the CDR3 DNA reads TGTGCCAGCAGCCCCCGGGTTATAGGGGGTTCACCCCTCCACTTT. It specifies CASSPRVIGGSPLHF.

The table lists this clonotype with a few counts. The chain has TRBV6-2 or TRBV6-3 and TRBJ1-5, with TRBD1 identical over 9 bases. Germline loops: CDR1 MNHEY, CDR2 SVGEGT. This CDR3 has 13 amino acids. The V and J ends lost 8 bases and 5 bases, in that order; junction bases with no gene match: 4. CDR3 sequence: CASGQGLHQPQHF. CDR3 DNA: TGTGCCAGCGGACAGGGGCTACATCAGCCCCAGCATTTT.

This clonotype was seen ten or more times. The rearrangement uses TRBV20-1 and TRBJ1-5; D is unclear. The length of the CDR3 is 12 residues. Germline-derived CDR1 and CDR2 are DFQATT and SNEGSKA (reference sequence). Trimming removed 6 bases from V and 5 bases from J, with 11 bases in between. The DNA of the CDR3 is TGCAGTGCAAACGGGGTTTATCAGCCCCAGCATTTT. Protein sequence: CSANGVYQPQHF.

The chain employs TRBV2 and TRBJ1-3; the D is unclear. V shed 3 bases and J shed 0 bases, with 15 bases lying between them. The CDR3 has 17 amino acids. Germline V gives CDR1 SNHLY, CDR2 FYNNEI. This chain's CDR3 is CASSEDWSDVSGNTIYF. Written as DNA, the CDR3 is TGTGCCAGCAGTGAGGATTGGTCAGACGTCTCTGGAAACACCATATATTTT.

The genes are TRBV5-1 and TRBJ2-7; 11 positions match TRBD2. CDR1 SGHRS and CDR2 YFSETQ come from the germline V gene. The CDR3 is 14 residues long. V lost 4 bases, J lost 8 bases, and 8 bases stayed unmatched. The CDR3 sequence: CASSGGLAESKQYF. Here the CDR3 DNA reads TGCGCCAGCAGCGGGGGACTAGCGGAGTCCAAGCAGTACTTC.

The chain is built from TRBV13 and TRBJ2-2, with TRBD2 identical over 7 bases. Losses at the gene ends were 3 bases for V and 6 bases for J; bases not matched to a gene: 13. Looked up from germline, CDR1 is PRHDT and CDR2 is FYEKMQ (reference sequence). The CDR3 extends over 17 amino acids. In DNA form, the CDR3 reads TGTGCCAGCAGCTTCCTTAATCGGGGAGGGTTCGCCGGGGAGCTGTTTTTT. This encodes CASSFLNRGGFAGELFF.

The chain has TRBV12-3 or TRBV12-4 and TRBJ2-5; D may correspond to TRBD1 or TRBD2 (5 bases each). This CDR3 is built from 14 residues. V was cut by 6 bases and J by 0 bases, with 11 bases left in between. The CDR3 DNA reads as TGTGCCAGCAGCTTCGGGACGCACCAAGAGACCCAGTACTTC. It specifies CASSFGTHQETQYF.

This clonotype was seen a handful of times. This chain connects TRBV2 to TRBJ1-3; TRBD1 aligns across 7 bases. The germline V gene has CDR1 SNHLY and CDR2 FYNNEI. The CDR3 has 17 amino acids. With 5 bases clipped from V and 4 bases from J, the junction kept 14 bases outside the gene matches. The DNA of the CDR3 is TGTGCCAGCAGTTCTCCACGGTACAGGGGAGGAGGAAACACCATATATTTT. Translating gives CASSSPRYRGGGNTIYF.